This section outlines one TCR beta chain sequence together with its context. The target antigen is unknown. These data belong to a study of shared clonotypes between healthy human individuals. Findings and caveats of the study: Larger richness was generally estimated for naive than memory subsets.

J lost 4 bases, V lost 3 bases, and 9 bases had no gene match. The CDR3 extends over 16 amino acids. Germline values: CDR1 MDHEN, CDR2 SYDVKM. Donors, without exception, were Caucasian adults residing in Nashville, Tennessee. Genomic DNA of each subset was evenly split across several immunoSEQ plates. Some 30,000 T cell genomes (approximately 0.2 ug DNA) went into each sorted-subset replicate. Only in-frame clones appear in the TCRdb table, and some are missing; sequencing was by immunoSEQ multiplex PCR. Of some 700,000 clones in the sample, 90% were seen once. The chain combines TRBV28 with TRBJ2-3; 8 nucleotides line up with TRBD1. Material for sequencing was memory CD8+ T cells from PBMCs. Subset in this sample: CD45RO+ cells pooled with CCR7-negative TemRA cells. The source is a man between 18 and 35 years old in good health. Some clones in this sample may be carry-over from other donors' samples. As DNA, the CDR3 is TGTGCCAGCAGTTTCACCGGGACAGGATTAGCAGATACGCAGTATTTT. Translated: CASSFTGTGLADTQYF.